This note documents a single T cell receptor beta chain sequence. Original handling: From reference gene primer amplification, estimates of nucleated cell counts were derived. Produced via immunoSEQ multiplex PCR; TCRdb's table is partial and in-frame only. V and J calls and clone size are those listed in that table; D and trimming were worked out from the DNA. The table has fewer than 140,000 clones, about 70% seen once. This sample is drawn from a study of blood T cell repertoires in COVID-19. The overall study: Donors in the United States, Italy and Spain gave samples during acute or convalescent COVID-19. T cells, B-cell-depleted T cells, or PBMCs supplied cDNA or gDNA.

V gave up 8 bases and J gave up 4 bases; unmatched junction bases: 7. This CDR3 has 13 amino acids. The germline CDR1 and CDR2 sequences are MNHEY and SVGAGI. The TCR was taken from a human donor with acute or convalescent COVID-19. The donor label of this sample is uncertain. The chain uses TRBV6-5 and TRBJ1-2; 7 bases fit TRBD1. The specimen sequenced was peripheral blood. The CDR3 nucleotides are TGTGCCAGCCAAGGGGGCCCCCTCTATGGCTACACCTTC. Amino acids: CASQGGPLYGYTF.